Included here is one T cell receptor beta chain sequence, with context. Its antigen is currently unknown. CDR3 length equals 17 residues. Germline lookup yields CDR1 LNHDA and CDR2 SQIVND (reference sequence). Trimming took off 3 bases at V and 5 bases at J, with 19 bases between the two ends. The data were taken from a study of T-cell memory formation after mild COVID-19. Study overall: Clusters of TCRs were largely donor specific.

TCRdb analysed the 5' RACE reads with MiXCR anew, one entry per CDR3 protein. This sample has 450,000 to 650,000 distinct CDR3 sequences, with roughly 21% found just once. Study findings and constraints: Certain responding clones were present in pre-infection memory, suggesting participation of cross-reactive memory.

The rearrangement links TRBV19 to TRBJ1-4, with D unresolved. The sequence was collected from an adult woman who had mild COVID-19 (a few samples of this study predate the infection). Cell type and time point are not known. Sequenced input: PBMCs or a T cell subset sorted from them (not recorded which). CDR3 nucleotide sequence: TGTGCCAGTAGTATTCAGAACCCTTATTCCGCGAATGAAAAACTGTTTTTT. It translates to CASSIQNPYSANEKLFF.